Listed here are 9 T cell receptor beta chains from one sample, sequenced in a study of response to subunit inactivated influenza vaccine. TCRdb re-analysed the RT-PCR reads in MiXCR, keeping a single row per CDR3 protein. This sample has some 500,000 distinct CDR3 sequences, with more than 15% found just once. The source was CD4+ T cells sorted from PBMCs, collected around 25 months after vaccination. The receptors here all came from a man in his fifties or sixties who received an inactivated influenza vaccine.

This clonotype was observed a handful of times. The rearrangement links TRBV4-2 to TRBJ2-2; no clear D. The CDR3 spans 13 residues. Trimming stripped 2 bases from V and 5 bases from J, with 6 bases between. Germline V lookup: CDR1 LGHNA, CDR2 YNFKEQ. CDR3 coding DNA: TGTGCCAGCAGCCAAAAAATAACCGGGGAGCTGTTTTTT. The encoded protein is CASSQKITGELFF.

J is TRBJ2-5 and V is TRBV20-1; D may be TRBD2 (6 bases). This CDR3 comprises 15 residues. Germline lookup yields CDR1 DFQATT and CDR2 SNEGSKA (reference sequence). V lost 3 bases and J 1 base, leaving 15 bases between the germline ends. The CDR3 protein is CSARDPNSGQETQYF. The CDR3 region has the DNA TGCAGTGCTAGGGACCCGAATAGCGGCCAAGAGACCCAGTACTTC.

Written as DNA, the CDR3 is TGCAGTGCTACCCGTGGGCTGGGGACTAGCAGCACAGATACGCAGTATTTT. The encoded protein is CSATRGLGTSSTDTQYF. This chain uses TRBV20-1 with TRBJ2-3, with 9 bases identical to TRBD2. Germline assignment: CDR1 DFQATT and CDR2 SNEGSKA (reference sequence). Unmatched junction bases numbered 11, after V lost 4 bases and J lost 0 bases. This CDR3 has 17 amino acids.

The chain couples TRBV24-1 to TRBJ2-3, with unresolved D. CDR3 length equals 11 residues. Germline loops: CDR1 KGHDR, CDR2 SFDVKD. Trimming left V 5 bases short and J 3 bases short, with 2 bases between. The CDR3 DNA sequence: TGTGCCACCAGTGCGACAGATACGCAGTATTTT. Its translation is CATSATDTQYF.

This clonotype was counted a single time. The CDR3 loop reads CASSVEEGATQYF. The CDR3 bases are TGTGCCAGCAGCGTAGAGGAGGGTGCGACCCAGTACTTC. V usage is TRBV9 and J usage is TRBJ2-5; D is perhaps TRBD2 (6 bases). Germline CDR1 reads SGDLS; CDR2 reads YYNGEE. The CDR3 sequence is 13 residues long. V lost 0 bases and J 7 bases, leaving 10 bases between the germline ends.

This clonotype was seen more than once but under ten times. The chain joins TRBV14 to TRBJ1-1; D remains ambiguous. Trimming pared 0 bases from V and 10 bases from J, leaving 9 bases between. CDR3 length: 12 residues. Germline values: CDR1 SGHDN, CDR2 FVKESK. The DNA of the CDR3 is TGTGCCAGCAGCCAAGATAGACTGACAGCTTTCTTT. This encodes CASSQDRLTAFF.

The rearrangement links TRBV5-1 to TRBJ1-4; D might be TRBD1 (5 bases). CDR3 size: 15 residues. The V and J ends lost 4 bases and 8 bases respectively, with 18 bases between them. Germline V CDR1 and CDR2: SGHRS, YFSETQ. CDR3 residues: CASSQGDGGSEKLFF. CDR3 in DNA: TGCGCCAGCAGCCAAGGGGACGGAGGTTCGGAAAAACTGTTTTTT.

V and J are TRBV30 and TRBJ2-2, with 7 bases that match TRBD1. Per the germline V gene, CDR1 is GTSNPN and CDR2 is SVGIG (reference sequence). The CDR3 covers 13 residues. The ends lost 5 bases at V and 6 bases at J; junction bases unmatched: 6. The CDR3 sequence: CAWGIQGAGELFF. In DNA, the CDR3 is TGTGCCTGGGGAATCCAGGGGGCCGGGGAGCTGTTTTTT.

The V gene is TRBV9, the J gene TRBJ2-2; D unclear. V was shortened by 4 bases and J by 2 bases, with 6 bases between the two germline ends. This CDR3 contains 13 residues. Germline V gives CDR1 SGDLS, CDR2 YYNGEE. CDR3 residues: CASSMGNTGELFF. The CDR3 DNA sequence: TGTGCCAGCAGCATGGGAAACACCGGGGAGCTGTTTTTT. Filled out from reference TRBV9 and TRBJ2-2, the complete variable domain reads DSGVTQTPKHLITATGQRVTLRCSPRSGDLSVYWYQQSLDQGLQFLIQYYNGEERAKGNILERFSAQQFPDLHSELNLSSLELGDSALYFCASSMGNTGELFFGEGSRLTVL.